This T cell receptor (beta chain) was obtained from a study of memory CD4+ T cells and cytomegalovirus serostatus. Study-level information: This sample comes from healthy Belgian adults, several CMV seropositive, roughly 22 seronegative.

Only in-frame clones appear in the TCRdb table, and some are missing; sequencing was by immunoSEQ multiplex PCR. The sample lists approximately 41,000 clones, over 65% occurring once. The sort gate was single viable CD3+CD4+CD8-CD45RO+ cells for memory CD4+ T cells. Serum IgG to CMV pp150, pp28, p38 and p52 defined serostatus. By share, this clone counts as medium-sized (0.01 to 0.1%). The source material was memory CD4+ T cells from blood. The source is an adult in good health and CMV-seronegative.

CDR3 in amino acids: CASRKQGADEKLFF. The CDR3 region has the DNA TGTGCCAGCAGGAAACAGGGGGCCGATGAAAAACTGTTTTTT. J is TRBJ1-4 and V is TRBV6-5; 9 nucleotides align to TRBD1. In germline, CDR1 is MNHEY, CDR2 SVGAGI. The CDR3 has 14 residues. The trim removed 6 bases at V and 6 bases at J, leaving 5 bases unmatched.